This T cell receptor (beta chain) was observed in a study of shared clonotypes between healthy human individuals. Across the study: Each donor had three CD4 naive, three CD4 memory, two CD8 naive and one CD8 memory plate.

It was across several immunoSEQ plates that each subset's genomic DNA was evenly split. Clones were read by immunoSEQ multiplex PCR, and TCRdb kept only the in-frame ones, dropping some. The repertoire holds around 690,000 clones, with 90% as singletons. This TCR came from a man in his late teens or twenties in good health. Some clones in this sample may be carry-over from other donors' samples. Sequenced input: memory CD8+ T cells from PBMCs. Subset here: CD45RO+ cells pooled with CCR7-negative TemRA cells.

CDR3 loop: CSVEPTSGFTDTQYF. In DNA form, the CDR3 reads TGCAGCGTTGAACCTACTAGCGGGTTCACAGATACGCAGTATTTT. The chain is built from TRBV29-1 and TRBJ2-3; 9 nucleotides agree with TRBD2. V gave up 2 bases and J gave up 2 bases; unmatched junction bases: 5. This CDR3 spans 15 amino acids. Germline V lookup: CDR1 SQVTM, CDR2 ANQGSEA.